This is a list of T cell receptor beta chains from one sample in a study of blood T cell repertoires in COVID-19. Using immunoSEQ multiplex PCR, the repertoire was profiled, and TCRdb retains in-frame clones only, with some absent. The table includes roughly 57,000 clones, about 73% detected once. Sequenced material: peripheral blood. These receptor sequences come from a woman between 65 and 79 years old with acute or convalescent COVID-19. CDR3s include the opening cysteine and the closing phenylalanine or tryptophan. D genes are given only for firm matches.

TRBV11-3	TRBJ1-1	TRBD1	CASSPGQGAGGTEAFF	TGTGCCAGCAGCCCCGGACAGGGGGCAGGTGGGACTGAAGCTTTCTTT
TRBV20-1	TRBJ2-1	NA	CSASGMAAEQFF	TGCAGTGCTAGTGGTATGGCTGCCGAGCAGTTCTTC
TRBV5-1	TRBJ1-2	TRBD1	CASRNLIRDRENYGYTF	TGCGCCAGCAGGAACCTAATAAGGGACAGAGAGAACTATGGCTACACCTTC
TRBV5-1	TRBJ1-3	NA	CASGPYLGNTIYF	TGCGCCAGCGGGCCTTACTTAGGAAACACCATATATTTT
TRBV7-6	TRBJ2-1	TRBD2	CASSLDGGTSLENEQFF	TGTGCCAGCAGCTTAGATGGGGGGACTAGCTTGGAGAATGAGCAGTTCTTC
TRBV4-2	TRBJ1-1	NA	CASSQSDRRPMNTEAFF	TGTGCCAGCAGCCAATCTGACAGGAGACCTATGAACACTGAAGCTTTCTTT
TRBV10-2	TRBJ2-3	TRBD2	CASAGTSVTDTQYF	TGCGCCAGCGCCGGGACTAGCGTCACAGATACGCAGTATTTT
TRBV6-6	TRBJ1-1	NA	CASSSYTDTEAFF	TGTGCCAGCAGTTCCTACACAGACACTGAAGCTTTCTTT
TRBV7-6	TRBJ2-7	NA	CASSLEGSRGYEQYF	TGTGCCAGCAGCTTGGAGGGGTCGAGAGGCTACGAGCAGTACTTC
TRBV27	TRBJ1-1	NA	CASSSTRGRDTEAFF	TGTGCCAGCAGTTCTACGCGGGGACGGGACACTGAAGCTTTCTTT
TRBV5-6	TRBJ2-1	TRBD2	CASSSTSGGWDEQFF	TGTGCCAGCAGCTCGACTAGCGGGGGGTGGGATGAGCAGTTCTTC
TRBV7-9	TRBJ1-6	NA	CASSLQGSGSPLHF	TGTGCCAGCAGCTTACAGGGGAGCGGTTCACCCCTCCACTTT
TRBV19	TRBJ1-1	TRBD1	CASSPRRTGFNTEAFF	TGTGCCAGTAGTCCCCGCCGGACAGGGTTTAACACTGAAGCTTTCTTT
TRBV14	TRBJ1-2	NA	CASSQRRETGYTF	TGTGCCAGCAGCCAAAGGAGGGAAACTGGCTACACCTTC
TRBV12-5	TRBJ1-3	NA	CASGPPYGNTIYF	TGTGCTAGTGGTCCCCCCTATGGAAACACCATATATTTT
TRBV19	TRBJ2-1	NA	CASSIGRQQFF	TGTGCCAGTAGTATTGGGAGACAGCAGTTCTTC